Below are 24 T cell receptor beta chains sequenced from a single sample in a study of blood T cell repertoires in COVID-19. Sequencing was performed with immunoSEQ multiplex PCR; in TCRdb, only in-frame clones are kept and a portion is missing. The sample consists of around 130,000 clones, around three quarters of them appearing once. The sequencing input was peripheral blood. The receptor set was obtained from a man aged 45-60 years with acute or convalescent COVID-19.

The rearrangement joins TRBV29-1 to TRBJ2-2; a weak D match, TRBD2 (6 bases). The germline V gene encodes CDR1 SQVTM and CDR2 ANQGSEA. This CDR3 has 13 amino acids. V was trimmed by 4 bases and J by 3 bases, leaving 9 bases between them. CDR3 nucleotide sequence: TGCAGCGTTGTTGGGGGGTACACCGGGGAGCTGTTTTTT. Its translation: CSVVGGYTGELFF.

The chain employs TRBV25-1 and TRBJ2-4, with 8 bases lining up with TRBD2. The J segment lost 8 bases and the V segment lost 6 bases, leaving 6 bases of the junction unmatched. CDR1 and CDR2 (germline): MGHDK, SYGVNS. This CDR3 comprises 13 residues. The CDR3 nucleotides are TGTGCCAGCAGCCGGGGGGGCTCGGACATTCAGTACTTC. Amino acid sequence: CASSRGGSDIQYF.

The chain links TRBV29-1 to TRBJ1-3; possibly TRBD1 for D (5 bases). The CDR3 totals 16 residues. Germline CDR1 SQVTM, CDR2 ANQGSEA. V was clipped by 7 bases and J by 4 bases, with 23 bases between them. CDR3 protein: CSAEVAGNLRGNTIYF. The CDR3 region has the DNA TGCAGCGCCGAGGTAGCAGGGAACCTCCGGGGAAACACCATATATTTT.

The genes are TRBV6-5 and TRBJ2-1, with no clear D. Trimming stripped 6 bases from V and 6 bases from J, with 12 bases between. The germline V gene encodes CDR1 MNHEY and CDR2 SVGAGI. The length of the CDR3 is 13 residues. Written as DNA, the CDR3 is TGTGCCAGCAGAGATACTGCGAGCAATGAGCAGTTCTTC. It is translated as CASRDTASNEQFF.

This clone was seen only once. The rearrangement joins TRBV19 to TRBJ1-1; D is unclear. The V and J ends lost 4 bases and 2 bases respectively, with 11 bases between them. This CDR3 spans 14 amino acids. Germline V gene sequence: CDR1 LNHDA, CDR2 SQIVND (reference sequence). For the CDR3, the DNA is TGTGCCAGTAGTACCCCCTGGGCTAACACTGAAGCTTTCTTT. This translates into CASSTPWANTEAFF.

The chain recombines TRBV5-1 with TRBJ1-6; 9 bases match TRBD1. The germline gives CDR1 SGHRS, CDR2 YFSETQ. With 0 bases clipped from V and 7 bases from J, the junction kept 5 bases outside the gene matches. The length of the CDR3 is 16 residues. CDR3 nucleotide sequence: TGCGCCAGCAGCTTGGGGGGACAGGGCCTAAATTCACCCCTCCACTTT. Protein: CASSLGGQGLNSPLHF.

V usage is TRBV3-1 (or the pseudogene TRBV3-2) and J usage is TRBJ1-2; the match to TRBD1 covers 7 bases. Per the germline V gene, CDR1 is LGHDT and CDR2 is YNNKEL (reference sequence). This CDR3 has 14 amino acids. The junction had 2 bases not matched to a gene; V was cut back by 0 bases and J by 4 bases. CDR3 bases: TGTGCCAGCAGCCAAGAGGGACAGAGCTATGGCTACACCTTC. Translation gives CASSQEGQSYGYTF.

The chain employs TRBV24-1 and TRBJ2-3; D not certain. V shed 0 bases and J shed 0 bases, with 6 bases lying between them. Germline values: CDR1 KGHDR, CDR2 SFDVKD. The CDR3 is 15 residues long. CDR3 protein: CATSDLGQSTDTQYF. The CDR3 DNA reads as TGTGCCACCAGTGATTTGGGGCAGAGCACAGATACGCAGTATTTT.

This clone came up a few times. The CDR3 region is CASPSPHEQYF. The CDR3 DNA reads as TGTGCCAGCCCCTCCCCCCACGAGCAGTACTTC. This chain connects TRBV6-5 to TRBJ2-7; D gene unclear. V was pared by 8 bases and J by 5 bases, with 10 bases between. This CDR3 is built from 11 residues. Germline V gene data show CDR1 as MNHEY and CDR2 as SVGAGI.

The chain joins TRBV7-9 to TRBJ1-2; D gene uncertain. This CDR3 is built from 14 residues. V was pared by 7 bases and J by 6 bases, with 18 bases between. The germline gives CDR1 SEHNR, CDR2 FQNEAQ (reference sequence). The CDR3 DNA sequence: TGTGCCAGCACCCTAAATCGGGGTGAGAATGGCTACACCTTC. Protein sequence: CASTLNRGENGYTF.

This clone was found a few times. The rearrangement joins TRBV5-1 to TRBJ2-1; the D gene is possibly TRBD1 (6 bases). The CDR3 is 12 amino acids. V lost 3 bases to trimming and J lost 8 bases, with 9 bases between them. Germline CDR1 SGHRS, CDR2 YFSETQ. CDR3 DNA sequence: TGCGCCAGCAGCTCACAGGGTGATGAGCAGTTCTTC. The encoded protein is CASSSQGDEQFF. Using reference TRBV5-1 and TRBJ2-1 for the parts outside the CDR3, the full variable domain is KAGVTQTPRYLIKTRGQQVTLSCSPISGHRSVSWYQQTPGQGLQFLFEYFSETQRNKGNFPGRFSGRQFSNSRSEMNVSTLELGDSALYLCASSSQGDEQFFGPGTRLTVL.

The chain is built from TRBV21-1 and TRBJ2-7; the listed D gene, TRBD2, was not tested against the DNA. TRBV21-1 is reported as a pseudogene. The CDR3 spans 13 residues. The CDR3 loop reads CGWVAGPKYEQYV. The CDR3 DNA follows: TGTGGATGGGTAGCGGGGCCCAAGTACGAGCAGTACGTC.

The chain carries TRBV4-2 and TRBJ2-1, with 9 positions matching TRBD1. The CDR3 loop spans 18 amino acids. From germline, CDR1 is LGHNA and CDR2 YNFKEQ. Trimming took 0 bases from V and 1 from J; bases not matched to a gene: 7. This CDR3 is CASSQDPGQGVSYNEQFF. The DNA for the CDR3 is TGTGCCAGCAGCCAAGATCCGGGACAGGGAGTTTCCTACAATGAGCAGTTCTTC.

As for this clone: Given a much more abundant clone one base away, this may be a read error. The chain couples TRBV3-1 (or the pseudogene TRBV3-2) to TRBJ2-1; D not resolved. V lost 6 bases and J lost 5, with 5 bases in between. Germline assignment: CDR1 LGHDT and CDR2 YNNKEL (reference sequence). This CDR3 comprises 11 residues. CDR3 sequence reads: CASSIDNEQFF. The CDR3 region has the DNA TGTGCCAGCAGTATAGACAATGAGCAGTTCTTC.

The chain recombines TRBV11-2 with TRBJ2-3, with 8 bases matching TRBD2. The trim removed 6 bases at V and 2 bases at J, leaving 7 bases unmatched. Looked up from germline, CDR1 is SGHAT and CDR2 is FQNNGV. CDR3 length equals 15 residues. CDR3 coding DNA: TGTGCCAGCAGATCCCACGGGGGGGACACAGATACGCAGTATTTT. Residues: CASRSHGGDTDTQYF.

The chain's CDR3 is CASSQENRGGEQYF. The CDR3 DNA reads as TGTGCCAGCAGCCAAGAGAACCGGGGAGGCGAGCAGTACTTC. This chain connects TRBV3-1 (or the pseudogene TRBV3-2) to TRBJ2-7, with D perhaps matching TRBD2 (6 bases). Germline values: CDR1 LGHDT, CDR2 YNNKEL (reference sequence). The CDR3 has 14 amino acids. The V end lost 0 bases, the J end lost 6 bases, and 12 bases lay between the germline ends.

The V call is TRBV3-1 (or the pseudogene TRBV3-2), the J call TRBJ2-5, with 13 bases that match TRBD2. Per the germline V gene, CDR1 is LGHDT and CDR2 is YNNKEL (reference sequence). The CDR3 length is 16 residues. V trimming: 6 bases; J trimming: 1 base; junction bases outside the gene matches: 5. The chain's CDR3 is CASRTSGGLFQETQYF. The CDR3 bases are TGTGCCAGCAGGACTAGCGGGGGGCTCTTCCAAGAGACCCAGTACTTC.

The chain employs TRBV19 and TRBJ1-5; TRBD1 matches 8 bases. CDR1 is LNHDA and CDR2 is SQIVND in the germline V gene (reference sequence). CDR3 size: 17 residues. V gave up 2 bases and J gave up 0 bases; unmatched junction bases: 6. This CDR3 is CASSITGGAHSNQPQHF. CDR3 DNA: TGTGCCAGTAGTATAACAGGGGGAGCTCATAGCAATCAGCCCCAGCATTTT.

This chain joins TRBV5-1 and TRBJ2-1; 7 bases fit TRBD1. CDR1 and CDR2 from the germline V gene are SGHRS and YFSETQ. The CDR3 loop spans 15 amino acids. Losses at the gene ends were 1 base for V and 10 bases for J; bases not matched to a gene: 11. CDR3 loop: CASSLSGRGRWEQFF. CDR3 sequence (DNA): TGCGCCAGCAGCTTGTCGGGTAGGGGGCGATGGGAGCAGTTCTTC.

The genes are TRBV6-2 or TRBV6-3 and TRBJ1-2, with unresolved D. The CDR3 runs to 13 residues. Trimming removed 4 bases at V and 3 bases at J, with 9 bases between. Germline V lookup: CDR1 MNHEY, CDR2 SVGEGT. CDR3 DNA: TGTGCCAGCAGTTCCCCAGTGGACTATGGCTACACCTTC. Its translation is CASSSPVDYGYTF.

V is TRBV7-6 and J is TRBJ2-5; TRBD2 matches 7 bases. Germline V gene data show CDR1 as SGHVS and CDR2 as FNYEAQ. J lost 3 bases, V lost 3 bases, and 4 bases had no gene match. This CDR3 spans 14 amino acids. The CDR3 spells CASSFTGGKETQYF. DNA of the CDR3: TGTGCCAGCAGCTTCACGGGGGGTAAAGAGACCCAGTACTTC. The entire variable domain, with the rest obtained from reference TRBV7-6 and TRBJ2-5, is as follows: GAGVSQSPRYKVTKRGQDVALRCDPISGHVSLYWYRQALGQGPEFLTYFNYEAQQDKSGLPNDRFSAERPEGSISTLTIQRTEQRDSAMYRCASSFTGGKETQYFGPGTRLLVL.

The rearrangement links TRBV15 to TRBJ1-1; D call uncertain. This CDR3 has 14 residues. Trimming took 0 bases from V and 3 from J, leaving 8 bases between them. Germline CDR1 is LNHNV and CDR2 is YYDKDF (reference sequence). CDR3 bases: TGTGCCACCAGCAGAGATTTTTTATACACTGAAGCTTTCTTT. Protein: CATSRDFLYTEAFF.

The chain recombines TRBV7-9 with TRBJ1-2; tentative D call: TRBD1 (5 bases). Germline loops: CDR1 SEHNR, CDR2 FQNEAQ (reference sequence). V lost 4 bases and J lost 8, with 17 bases in between. The CDR3 loop spans 14 amino acids. DNA for the CDR3: TGTGCCAGCAGCTCATTACCAGGAGGGGCCGGCTACACCTTC. Protein: CASSSLPGGAGYTF.

The rearrangement uses TRBV7-6 and TRBJ2-2, with D perhaps matching TRBD2 (5 bases). Germline V gene lookup returns CDR1 SGHVS and CDR2 FNYEAQ. Trimming stripped 6 bases from V and 7 bases from J, with 9 bases between. There are 12 residues in the CDR3. CDR3 loop: CASSGRGGELFF. The CDR3 nucleotides read TGTGCCAGCAGTGGGAGAGGCGGGGAGCTGTTTTTT.